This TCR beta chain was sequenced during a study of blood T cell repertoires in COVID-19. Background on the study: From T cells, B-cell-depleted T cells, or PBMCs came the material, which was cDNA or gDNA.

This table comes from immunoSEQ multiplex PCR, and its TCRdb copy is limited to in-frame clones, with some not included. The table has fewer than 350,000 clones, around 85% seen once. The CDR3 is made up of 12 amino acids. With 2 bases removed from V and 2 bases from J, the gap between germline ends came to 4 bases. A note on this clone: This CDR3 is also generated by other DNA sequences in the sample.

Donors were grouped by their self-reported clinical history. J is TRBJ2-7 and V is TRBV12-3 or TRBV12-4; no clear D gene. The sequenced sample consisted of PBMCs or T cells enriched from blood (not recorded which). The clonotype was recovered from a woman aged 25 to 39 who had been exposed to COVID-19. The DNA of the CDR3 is TGTGCCAGCAGTTTACTCCCCTACGAGCAGTACTTC. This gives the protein CASSLLPYEQYF.